This TCR beta chain was captured in a study of blood T cell repertoires in COVID-19. Measured with immunoSEQ multiplex PCR; TCRdb has only the in-frame clones, and not every one. The sample records 200,000 to 250,000 clones, 80% to 90% being singletons. Germline V gives CDR1 ENHRY, CDR2 SYGVKD. The V gene lost 3 bases and the J gene lost 2 bases, with 11 bases spanning the gap. CDR3 length: 15 residues. This sequence originates from a middle-aged man with acute or convalescent COVID-19. Material: peripheral blood. V and J are TRBV10-3 and TRBJ2-1; weak D call: TRBD1 (6 bases). The CDR3 region has the DNA TGTGCCATCAGTGAAACAGGGTCACCCTACAATGAGCAGTTCTTC. It yields the protein CAISETGSPYNEQFF.